What follows are 19 T cell receptor beta chains derived from one specimen sequenced in a study of blood T cell repertoires in COVID-19. Some clones are missing from TCRdb's copy, which holds only in-frame ones; the method was immunoSEQ multiplex PCR. The repertoire includes about 160,000 clones, 70% to 90% of them detected once, and 1% to 1.2% sits in the top ten. The sequencing input was peripheral blood. The receptors originated from a man between 35 and 55 years old with acute or convalescent COVID-19.

This chain uses TRBV11-2 with TRBJ2-3; the D gene is possibly TRBD1 (6 bases). Trimming cost V 5 bases and J 4 bases, with 16 bases left between them. Looked up from germline, CDR1 is SGHAT and CDR2 is FQNNGV. The CDR3 contains 15 residues. CDR3 amino acids: CASSARTVNSDTQYF. In nucleotides, the CDR3 is TGTGCCAGCAGCGCACGGACAGTTAATTCAGATACGCAGTATTTT.

The chain combines TRBV7-9 with TRBJ1-2; TRBD1 matches 9 bases. V lost 5 bases and J lost 5; bases outside the gene matches: 6. Germline CDR1 reads SEHNR; CDR2 reads FQNEAQ (reference sequence). This CDR3 comprises 14 residues. The CDR3 protein is CASSPTGTGYGYTF. In DNA, the CDR3 is TGTGCCAGCAGCCCTACTGGGACAGGGTATGGCTACACCTTC.

The chain links TRBV6-5 to TRBJ1-4; 7 positions agree with TRBD1. The CDR3 is made up of 14 amino acids. Germline CDR1 MNHEY, CDR2 SVGAGI. Unmatched junction bases numbered 8, after V lost 6 bases and J lost 7 bases. CDR3 nucleotide sequence: TGTGCCAGCAGCCTAAGGGGGCAGGGTGAAAAACTGTTTTTT. It codes for CASSLRGQGEKLFF.

With respect to this clone: This may arise from a read error, as a much more abundant clone is one base away. The sample has other DNA sequences that encode this CDR3 too. The chain employs TRBV6-1 and TRBJ2-5; 11 nucleotides align to TRBD2. The CDR3 has 15 amino acids. Germline assignment: CDR1 MNHNS and CDR2 SASEGT. The junction had 1 base not matched to a gene; V was cut back by 2 bases and J by 2 bases. The CDR3 spells CASSELAGGQETQYF. The CDR3 DNA is TGTGCCAGCAGTGAATTAGCGGGGGGGCAAGAGACCCAGTACTTC.

The chain combines TRBV6-6 with TRBJ2-1, with TRBD2 matching over 14 bases. J gave up 0 bases and V 5 bases, and 12 bases lay outside the gene matches. The CDR3 consists of 20 residues. In germline, CDR1 is MNHNY, CDR2 SVGAGI (reference sequence). The CDR3 region is CASSRRTSGGSRSSYNEQFF. CDR3 nucleotide sequence: TGTGCCAGCAGTCGGAGGACTAGCGGGGGGTCCCGTAGCTCCTACAATGAGCAGTTCTTC.

In this sample, this clone turned up a few times. V usage is TRBV3-1 (or the pseudogene TRBV3-2) and J usage is TRBJ2-7; D is unclear. CDR3 length equals 14 residues. V was shortened by 0 bases and J by 4 bases, with 10 bases between the two germline ends. Germline assignment: CDR1 LGHDT and CDR2 YNNKEL (reference sequence). Here the CDR3 reads CASSQDKRSYEQYF. The CDR3 DNA follows: TGTGCCAGCAGCCAAGATAAGCGCAGTTACGAGCAGTACTTC.

The V and J genes are TRBV4-3 and TRBJ1-6; D is undetermined. Trimming removed 0 bases at V and 7 bases at J, with 16 bases between. The germline V gene has CDR1 LGHNA and CDR2 YSLEER. The CDR3 covers 17 residues. CDR3 loop: CASSQEPWGGLNSPLHF. The CDR3 bases are TGCGCCAGCAGCCAAGAGCCCTGGGGAGGGCTAAATTCACCCCTCCACTTT.

The CDR3 DNA follows: TGTGCCAGCAGTGGATCCCTCCGGGACAGGGAAAGGTATGGCTACACCTTC. It translates to CASSGSLRDRERYGYTF. The chain uses TRBV6-4 and TRBJ1-2; 9 nucleotides agree with TRBD1. V was clipped by 4 bases and J by 5 bases; unmatched bases: 14. The CDR3 spans 17 residues. Looked up from germline, CDR1 is MRHNA and CDR2 is SNTAGT.

This chain links TRBV6-5 with TRBJ1-3; D is uncertain. Trimming stripped 8 bases from V and 11 bases from J, with 10 bases between. Germline loops: CDR1 MNHEY, CDR2 SVGAGI. This CDR3 has 10 amino acids. The CDR3 spells CASPPPAIYF. DNA for the CDR3: TGTGCCAGCCCTCCCCCGGCCATATATTTT.

The rearrangement joins TRBV3-1 (or the pseudogene TRBV3-2) to TRBJ1-2; the D gene is possibly TRBD1 (6 bases). V lost 1 base and J lost 3, with 9 bases in between. In germline, CDR1 is LGHDT, CDR2 YNNKEL (reference sequence). This CDR3 comprises 14 residues. This CDR3 is CASSQVGGYYGYTF. The CDR3, as DNA: TGTGCCAGCAGCCAAGTTGGGGGCTACTATGGCTACACCTTC.

The chain couples TRBV14 to TRBJ1-1; a weak D match, TRBD1 (6 bases). The V gene's germline CDR1 is SGHDN and CDR2 FVKESK. This CDR3 comprises 15 residues. V lost 1 base, J lost 0 bases, and 9 bases lay in between. The CDR3 loop is CASSQVGQMNTEAFF. CDR3 DNA: TGTGCCAGCAGCCAAGTCGGACAGATGAACACTGAAGCTTTCTTT.

The rearrangement uses TRBV9 and TRBJ1-4; 8 bases map to TRBD1. Germline values: CDR1 SGDLS, CDR2 YYNGEE. This CDR3 has 15 amino acids. V was pared by 0 bases and J by 8 bases, with 6 bases of the junction left unmatched. Here the CDR3 DNA reads TGTGCCAGCAGCGTAGTCACAGGGGGAGGAGAAAAACTGTTTTTT. It specifies CASSVVTGGGEKLFF.

The chain couples TRBV11-2 to TRBJ2-5, with TRBD1 identical over 9 bases. Per germline, CDR1 SGHAT and CDR2 FQNNGV. V shed 5 bases and J 3 bases; nucleotides not matched to a gene: 10. This CDR3 is built from 16 residues. The CDR3 DNA is TGTGCCAGCAGCCCACTGAGACAGGGGGGGGAAGAGACCCAGTACTTC. Amino acids: CASSPLRQGGEETQYF.

J is TRBJ2-2 and V is TRBV5-1; the D gene is possibly TRBD1 (5 bases). V shed 3 bases and J shed 5 bases, with 11 bases lying between them. The CDR3 totals 14 residues. The germline gives CDR1 SGHRS, CDR2 YFSETQ. The CDR3 region is CASSSSRATGELFF. For the CDR3, the DNA is TGCGCCAGCAGCTCCTCCAGGGCTACCGGGGAGCTGTTTTTT.

J is TRBJ2-2 and V is TRBV6-1; TRBD1 is a possible D gene (5 bases). Germline CDR1 reads MNHNS; CDR2 reads SASEGT. The CDR3 is 14 residues long. V lost 2 bases and J lost 4, with 8 bases in between. The CDR3 spells CASSELQGTGELFF. CDR3 nucleotides: TGTGCCAGCAGTGAACTTCAGGGCACCGGGGAGCTGTTTTTT.

The chain links TRBV7-2 to TRBJ2-1; TRBD2 aligns across 10 bases. Losses at the gene ends were 3 bases for V and 2 bases for J; bases not matched to a gene: 4. Germline V CDR1 and CDR2: SGHTA, FQGNSA. This CDR3 spans 16 amino acids. CDR3 DNA sequence: TGTGCCAGCAGCTTTCTAGCGGGGGTAACCTACAATGAGCAGTTCTTC. Translation: CASSFLAGVTYNEQFF. Together with reference TRBV7-2 and TRBJ2-1, the CDR3 gives the full variable domain: GAGVSQSPSNKVTEKGKDVELRCDPISGHTALYWYRQSLGQGLEFLIYFQGNSAPDKSGLPSDRFSAERTGGSVSTLTIQRTQQEDSAVYLCASSFLAGVTYNEQFFGPGTRLTVL.

This rearrangement joins TRBV12-3 or TRBV12-4 to TRBJ2-7; weak D call: TRBD1 (5 bases). The length of the CDR3 is 12 residues. Trimming took off 6 bases at V and 4 bases at J, with 10 bases between the two ends. The CDR3 coding sequence is TGTGCCAGCAGCCTCCACAGGTACGAGCAGTACTTC. Encoded protein: CASSLHRYEQYF.

J is TRBJ1-2 and V is TRBV28; D is unresolved. Looked up from germline, CDR1 is MDHEN and CDR2 is SYDVKM. Trimming took off 2 bases at V and 5 bases at J, with 6 bases between the two ends. The length of the CDR3 is 12 residues. For the CDR3, the DNA is TGTGCCAGCAGTTTAGCCGGGTATGGCTACACCTTC. Its protein product is CASSLAGYGYTF.

The gene calls are TRBV28 and TRBJ2-1, with TRBD1 matching 8 bases. CDR1 is MDHEN and CDR2 is SYDVKM in the germline V gene. CDR3 size: 16 residues. V dropped 7 bases and J dropped 5; count of bases not matched to a gene: 13. CDR3 amino acids: CASTNPRTGLNNEQFF. DNA for the CDR3: TGTGCCAGCACCAACCCACGGACAGGGTTGAACAATGAGCAGTTCTTC.